This TCR beta chain was found in a study of shared clonotypes between healthy human individuals. In germline, CDR1 is SGHNT, CDR2 YYREEE (reference sequence). The CDR3 is made up of 11 amino acids. To note about this clone: A junction boundary mismatches the germline segment, possibly from a read error.

The protocol was immunoSEQ multiplex PCR, while the TCRdb copy is restricted to in-frame clones and leaves out a portion. The table shows around 2.3 million clones, with roughly 95% occurring only once. The authors divided CD4+ cells into CD45RA+ naive and CD45RA-negative memory subsets. The rearrangement joins TRBV5-4 to TRBJ1-2; 7 positions match TRBD1. The material sequenced was naive CD4+ T cells sorted from blood. Subset defined: CD45RA+ positively selected. The source of this sequence is a young man in good health. The DNA of the CDR3 is TGTGCCAGCAGCTTCATGGAAGGGACAGTCTTC. This codes for CASSFMEGTVF. The entire variable domain, with the rest obtained from reference TRBV5-4 and TRBJ1-2, is as follows: ETGVTQSPTHLIKTRGQQVTLRCSSQSGHNTVSWYQQALGQGPQFIFQYYREEENGRGNFPPRFSGLQFPNYSSELNVNALELDDSALYLCASSFMEGTVFGSGTRLTVV.